This entry concerns a single TCR beta chain. This clonotype has more than one count but fewer than ten. This clone's antigen is unknown. The record has no base qualities; no much larger clone is one base away. Library creation used PCR. The sequencing machine was an Illumina HiSeq 2500. TCR libraries were prepared with molecular barcoding, using unique molecular identifiers to normalize TCRbeta repertoire quantification. In TCRdb, the public reads were trimmed at Q25 with fastp and aligned with MiXCR, with productive beta chains retained. Records with the same CDR3 protein are collapsed into one entry carrying the most frequent genes and DNA. This sample comprises more than 200,000 distinct CDR3 sequences, roughly 24% of them detected only once. The ten largest clones represent over 2.5% of the sample. This specimen's treatment or condition label, interpreted: allogeneic hematopoietic cell transplantation with graft depleted of TCRalphabeta T cells and CD19 B cells. The children who served as transplant recipients had been given grafts of TCRalphabeta/CD19-depleted allogeneic hematopoietic cells.

These data come from a study of T-cell reconstitution after alpha-beta-depleted transplantation in children (TCRdb year 2016). About the study as a whole: T-cell immune reconstitution after TCRalphabeta/CD19-depleted allogeneic hematopoietic cell transplantation in children was quantitatively tracked in the study by means of TCR repertoire profiling.

On the study overall, not on this receptor specifically: About two months after transplant, the apparently early recovery of alphabetaT-cell counts reportedly depended on just several hundred clones that had expanded rapidly and came from non-depleted graft cells. In some patients, high TCRbeta diversity at day 60 was attributed to recipient T cells and intrathymic progenitors that had survived conditioning. Hyperexpanded clone frequencies declined over subsequent months; after one year, T-cell counts and TCRbeta diversity were mostly attributed to newly produced T cells.

CDR1 and CDR2 are drawn from the germline V gene (reference sequence): MNHEY, SMNVEV. Spanning cysteine to phenylalanine, the CDR3 consists of 15 amino acids. Here the CDR3 DNA is all that survives: 45 bases in frame from base 1. V sheds 4 bases and J sheds 1 base, leaving 13 bases between their ends. The TCR sequence derives from a girl aged 2 to 10 with Fanconi anemia, due to receive a stem cell transplant. The chain couples TRBV27 to TRBJ2-5; TRBD2 is a weak D gene call, 5 bases matching. The input for sequencing was PBMCs, taken before TCRalphabeta/CD19-depleted stem cell transplant. CDR3 protein: CASSSDSEIQETQYF. The bases read TGTGCCAGCAGTTCGGACTCCGAAATCCAAGAGACCCAGTACTTC.